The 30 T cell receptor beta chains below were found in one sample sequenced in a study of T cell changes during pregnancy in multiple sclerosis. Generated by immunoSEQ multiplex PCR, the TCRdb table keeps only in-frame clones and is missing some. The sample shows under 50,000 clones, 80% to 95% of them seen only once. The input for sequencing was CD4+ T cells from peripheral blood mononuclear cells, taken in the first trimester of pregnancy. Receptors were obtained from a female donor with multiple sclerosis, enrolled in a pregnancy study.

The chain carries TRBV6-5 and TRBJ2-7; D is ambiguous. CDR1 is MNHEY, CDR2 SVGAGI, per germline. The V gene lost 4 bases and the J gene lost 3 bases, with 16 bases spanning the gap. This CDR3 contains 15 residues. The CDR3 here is CASSSWMVGDYEQYF. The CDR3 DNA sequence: TGTGCCAGCAGTTCCTGGATGGTCGGAGACTACGAGCAGTACTTC.

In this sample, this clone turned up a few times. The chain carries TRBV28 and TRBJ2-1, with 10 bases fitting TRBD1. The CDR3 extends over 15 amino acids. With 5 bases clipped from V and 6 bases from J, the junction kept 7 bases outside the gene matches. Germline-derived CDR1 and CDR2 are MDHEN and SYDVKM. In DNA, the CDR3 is TGTGCCAGCAGTGACAGGGGGCGTCCGGTCAATGAGCAGTTCTTC. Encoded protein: CASSDRGRPVNEQFF.

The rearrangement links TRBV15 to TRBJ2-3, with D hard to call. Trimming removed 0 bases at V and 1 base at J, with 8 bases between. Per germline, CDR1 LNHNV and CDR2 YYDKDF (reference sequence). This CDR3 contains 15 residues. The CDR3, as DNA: TGTGCCACCAGCAGAGAAAGTCGGGGCACAGATACGCAGTATTTT. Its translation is CATSRESRGTDTQYF. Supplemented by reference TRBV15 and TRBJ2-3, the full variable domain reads DAMVIQNPRYQVTQFGKPVTLSCSQTLNHNVMYWYQQKSSQAPKLLFHYYDKDFNNEADTPDNFQSRRPNTSFCFLDIRSPGLGDTAMYLCATSRESRGTDTQYFGPGTRLTVL.

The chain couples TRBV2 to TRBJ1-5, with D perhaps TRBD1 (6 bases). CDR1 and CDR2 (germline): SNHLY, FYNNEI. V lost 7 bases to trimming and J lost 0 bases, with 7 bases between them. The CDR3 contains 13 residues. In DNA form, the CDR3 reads TGTGCCAGCAAAGGGGGTAGCAATCAGCCCCAGCATTTT. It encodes CASKGGSNQPQHF. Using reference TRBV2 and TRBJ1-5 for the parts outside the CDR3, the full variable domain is EPEVTQTPSHQVTQMGQEVILRCVPISNHLYFYWYRQILGQKVEFLVSFYNNEISEKSEIFDDQFSVERPDGSNFTLKIRSTKLEDSAMYFCASKGGSNQPQHFGDGTRLSIL.

CDR3 region: CATRSGLAGYEQYF. The CDR3 DNA reads TGTGCCACCAGATCGGGACTAGCGGGCTACGAGCAGTACTTC. The chain is built from TRBV15 and TRBJ2-7, with 12 bases identical to TRBD2. After removal of 6 bases from V and 3 bases from J, the junction contained 3 bases not matched to a gene. CDR1 and CDR2 (germline): LNHNV, YYDKDF (reference sequence). The CDR3 sequence is 14 residues long.

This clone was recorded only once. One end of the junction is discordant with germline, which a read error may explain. The CDR3 coding sequence is TGTGCTAGCAGCGGGGACAGGGAAGCTCTTAACTATGGCTACACCTTC. This sequence encodes CASSGDREALNYGYTF. J is TRBJ1-2 and V is TRBV7-7, with TRBD1 identical over 9 bases. This CDR3 has 16 residues. CDR1 is SSHAT and CDR2 is FNYEAQ in the germline V gene (reference sequence). Together with reference TRBV7-7 and TRBJ1-2, the CDR3 gives the full variable domain: GAGVSQSPRYKVTKRGQDVTLRCDPISSHATLYWYQQALGQGPEFLTYFNYEAQPDKSGLPSDRFSAERPEGSISTLTIQRTEQRDSAMYRCASSGDREALNYGYTFGSGTRLTVV.

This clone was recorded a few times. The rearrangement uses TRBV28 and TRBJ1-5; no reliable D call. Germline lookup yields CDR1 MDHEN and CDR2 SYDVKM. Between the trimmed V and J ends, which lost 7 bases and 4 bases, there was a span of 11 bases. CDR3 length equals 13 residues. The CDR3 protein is CASMRHVNQPQHF. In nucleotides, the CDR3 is TGTGCCAGCATGAGACACGTAAATCAGCCCCAGCATTTT.

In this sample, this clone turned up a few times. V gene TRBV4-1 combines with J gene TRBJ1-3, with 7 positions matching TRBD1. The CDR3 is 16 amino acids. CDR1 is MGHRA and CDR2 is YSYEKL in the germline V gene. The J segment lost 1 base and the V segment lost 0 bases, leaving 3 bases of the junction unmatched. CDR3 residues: CASSQDPGGSGNTIYF. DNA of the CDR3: TGCGCCAGCAGCCAAGATCCAGGGGGATCTGGAAACACCATATATTTT.

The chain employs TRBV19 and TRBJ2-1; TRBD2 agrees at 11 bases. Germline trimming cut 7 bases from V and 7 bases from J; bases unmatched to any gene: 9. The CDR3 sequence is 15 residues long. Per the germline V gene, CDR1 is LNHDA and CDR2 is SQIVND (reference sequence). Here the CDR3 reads CASTPLAGGFNEQFF. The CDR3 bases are TGTGCCAGTACCCCCCTAGCGGGAGGATTTAATGAGCAGTTCTTC.

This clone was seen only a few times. The CDR3 DNA sequence: TGTGCCAGCAGTTACGGACAGATGAACACTGAAGCTTTCTTT. This gives the protein CASSYGQMNTEAFF. The chain employs TRBV6-6 and TRBJ1-1; D is possibly TRBD1 (6 bases). Germline V gene data show CDR1 as MNHNY and CDR2 as SVGAGI (reference sequence). Trimming removed 2 bases from V and 0 bases from J, with 7 bases in between. There are 14 residues in the CDR3.

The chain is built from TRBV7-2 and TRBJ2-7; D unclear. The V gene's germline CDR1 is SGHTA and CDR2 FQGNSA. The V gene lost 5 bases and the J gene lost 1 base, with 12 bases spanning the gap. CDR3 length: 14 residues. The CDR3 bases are TGTGCCAGCAGCCCCGACTTATATTCCTACGAGCAGTACTTC. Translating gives CASSPDLYSYEQYF.

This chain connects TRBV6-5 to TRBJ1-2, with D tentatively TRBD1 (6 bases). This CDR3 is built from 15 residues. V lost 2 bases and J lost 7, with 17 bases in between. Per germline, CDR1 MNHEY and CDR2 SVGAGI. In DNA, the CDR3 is TGTGCCAGCAGTTACAGGGCAGGGACACCAGGTGGCTACACCTTC. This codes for CASSYRAGTPGGYTF.

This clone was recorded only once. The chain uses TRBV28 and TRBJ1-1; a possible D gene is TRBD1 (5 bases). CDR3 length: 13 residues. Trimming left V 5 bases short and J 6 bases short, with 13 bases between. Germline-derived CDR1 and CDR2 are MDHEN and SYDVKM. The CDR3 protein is CASSPPGLPEAFF. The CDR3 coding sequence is TGTGCCAGCAGTCCTCCAGGGTTACCTGAAGCTTTCTTT. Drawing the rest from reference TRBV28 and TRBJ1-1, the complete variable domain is DVKVTQSSRYLVKRTGEKVFLECVQDMDHENMFWYRQDPGLGLRLIYFSYDVKMKEKGDIPEGYSVSREKKERFSLILESASTNQTSMYLCASSPPGLPEAFFGQGTRLTVV.

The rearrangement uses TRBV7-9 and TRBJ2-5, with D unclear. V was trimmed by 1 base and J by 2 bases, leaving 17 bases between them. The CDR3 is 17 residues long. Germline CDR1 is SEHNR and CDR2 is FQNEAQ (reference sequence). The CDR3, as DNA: TGTGCCAGCAGCTTAGGGCTATCGACGCTAGGTCAAGAGACCCAGTACTTC. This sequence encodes CASSLGLSTLGQETQYF.

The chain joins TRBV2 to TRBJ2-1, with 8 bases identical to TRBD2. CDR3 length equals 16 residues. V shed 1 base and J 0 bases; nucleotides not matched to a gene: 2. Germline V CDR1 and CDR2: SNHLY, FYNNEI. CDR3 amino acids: CASSEVSGSSYNEQFF. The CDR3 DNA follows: TGTGCCAGCAGTGAAGTAAGCGGGAGCTCCTACAATGAGCAGTTCTTC.

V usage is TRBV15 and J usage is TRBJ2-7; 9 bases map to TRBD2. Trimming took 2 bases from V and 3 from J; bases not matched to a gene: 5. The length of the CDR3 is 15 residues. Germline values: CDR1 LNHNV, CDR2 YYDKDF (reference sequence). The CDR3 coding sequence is TGTGCCACCAGCAGATCTGCTAGCGGGATCTACGAGCAGTACTTC. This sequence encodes CATSRSASGIYEQYF.

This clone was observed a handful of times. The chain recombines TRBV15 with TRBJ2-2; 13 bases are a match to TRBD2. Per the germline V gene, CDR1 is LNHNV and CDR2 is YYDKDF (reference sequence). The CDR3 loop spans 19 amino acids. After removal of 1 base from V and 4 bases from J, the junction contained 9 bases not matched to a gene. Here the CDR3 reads CATSRAPGLAGLSTGELFF. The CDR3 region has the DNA TGTGCCACCAGCAGAGCTCCGGGACTAGCGGGATTGAGCACCGGGGAGCTGTTTTTT.

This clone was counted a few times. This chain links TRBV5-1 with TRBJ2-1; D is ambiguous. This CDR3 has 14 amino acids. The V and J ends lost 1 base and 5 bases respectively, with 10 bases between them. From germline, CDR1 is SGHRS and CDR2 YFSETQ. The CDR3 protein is CASSLNAANNEQFF. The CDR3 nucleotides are TGCGCCAGCAGCTTGAACGCCGCTAACAATGAGCAGTTCTTC.

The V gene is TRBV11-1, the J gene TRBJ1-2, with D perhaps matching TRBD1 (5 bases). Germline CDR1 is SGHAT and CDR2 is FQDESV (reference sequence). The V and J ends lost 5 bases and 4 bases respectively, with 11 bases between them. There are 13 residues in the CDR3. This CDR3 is CASSPDSRYGYTF. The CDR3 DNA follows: TGTGCCAGCAGCCCAGACAGCCGCTATGGCTACACCTTC.

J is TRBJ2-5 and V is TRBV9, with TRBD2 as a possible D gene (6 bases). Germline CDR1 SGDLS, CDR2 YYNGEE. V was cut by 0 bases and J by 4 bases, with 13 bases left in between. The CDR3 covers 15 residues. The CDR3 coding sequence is TGTGCCAGCAGCGTAGGTTTCCGACTAGGAGAGACCCAGTACTTC. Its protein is CASSVGFRLGETQYF.

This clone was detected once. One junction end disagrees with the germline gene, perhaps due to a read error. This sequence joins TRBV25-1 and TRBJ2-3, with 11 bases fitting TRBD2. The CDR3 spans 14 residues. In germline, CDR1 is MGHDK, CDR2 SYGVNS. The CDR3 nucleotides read TGTGCCAGCAGCACTAGCGGGAGCAAAGATACGCAGTATTTT. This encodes CASSTSGSKDTQYF. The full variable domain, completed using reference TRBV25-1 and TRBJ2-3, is EADIYQTPRYLVIGTGKKITLECSQTMGHDKMYWYQQDPGMELHLIHYSYGVNSTEKGDLSSESTVSRIRTEHFPLTLESARPSHTSQYLCASSTSGSKDTQYFGPGTRLTVL.

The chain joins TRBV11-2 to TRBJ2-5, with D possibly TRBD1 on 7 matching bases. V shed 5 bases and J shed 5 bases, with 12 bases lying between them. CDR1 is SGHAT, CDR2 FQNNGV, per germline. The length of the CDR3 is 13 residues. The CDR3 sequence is CASSLQGRETQYF. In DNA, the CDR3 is TGTGCCAGCAGCCTACAGGGGAGGGAGACCCAGTACTTC.

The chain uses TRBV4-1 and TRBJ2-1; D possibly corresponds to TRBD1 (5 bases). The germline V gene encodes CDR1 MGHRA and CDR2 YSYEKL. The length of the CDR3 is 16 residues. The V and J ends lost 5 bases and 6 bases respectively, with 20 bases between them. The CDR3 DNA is TGCGCCAGCAGCTTTGAAGGGGTAGGGTTAACCAATGAGCAGTTCTTC. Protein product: CASSFEGVGLTNEQFF.

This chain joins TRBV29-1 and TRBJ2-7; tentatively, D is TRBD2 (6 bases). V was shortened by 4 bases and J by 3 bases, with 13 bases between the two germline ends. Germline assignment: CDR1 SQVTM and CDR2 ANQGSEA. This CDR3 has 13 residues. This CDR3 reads CSVVGDLSYEQYF. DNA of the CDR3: TGCAGCGTTGTGGGGGACTTGAGCTACGAGCAGTACTTC.

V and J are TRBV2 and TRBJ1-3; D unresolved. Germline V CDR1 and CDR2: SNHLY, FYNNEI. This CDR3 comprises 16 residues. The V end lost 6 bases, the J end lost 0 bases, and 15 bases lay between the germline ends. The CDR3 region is CASSFTAESSGNTIYF. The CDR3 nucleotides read TGTGCCAGCAGCTTCACAGCCGAAAGCTCTGGAAACACCATATATTTT.

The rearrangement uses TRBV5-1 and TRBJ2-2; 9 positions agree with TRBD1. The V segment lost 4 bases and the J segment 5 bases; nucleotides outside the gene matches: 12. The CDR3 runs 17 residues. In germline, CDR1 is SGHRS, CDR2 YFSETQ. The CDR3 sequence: CASSAYSGTGKTGELFF. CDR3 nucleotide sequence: TGCGCCAGCAGCGCTTACTCCGGGACAGGGAAGACCGGGGAGCTGTTTTTT.

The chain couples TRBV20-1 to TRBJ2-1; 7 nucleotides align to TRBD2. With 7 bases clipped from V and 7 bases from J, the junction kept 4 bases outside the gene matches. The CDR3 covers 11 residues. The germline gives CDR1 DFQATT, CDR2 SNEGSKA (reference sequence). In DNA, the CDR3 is TGCAGTGGGACTAGTGGAAATGAGCAGTTCTTC. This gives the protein CSGTSGNEQFF.

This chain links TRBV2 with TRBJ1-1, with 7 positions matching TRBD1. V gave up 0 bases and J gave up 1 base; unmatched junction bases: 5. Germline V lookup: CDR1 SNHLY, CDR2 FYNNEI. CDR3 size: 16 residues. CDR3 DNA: TGTGCCAGCAGTGAAGCGCTAAGGACAGGGAACACTGAAGCTTTCTTT. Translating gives CASSEALRTGNTEAFF.

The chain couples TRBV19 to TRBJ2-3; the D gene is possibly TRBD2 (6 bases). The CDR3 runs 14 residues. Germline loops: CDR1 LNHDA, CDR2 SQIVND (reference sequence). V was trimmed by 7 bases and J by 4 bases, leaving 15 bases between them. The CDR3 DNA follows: TGTGCCAGTAATATTAAACTAGCCTCAGATACGCAGTATTTT. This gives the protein CASNIKLASDTQYF.

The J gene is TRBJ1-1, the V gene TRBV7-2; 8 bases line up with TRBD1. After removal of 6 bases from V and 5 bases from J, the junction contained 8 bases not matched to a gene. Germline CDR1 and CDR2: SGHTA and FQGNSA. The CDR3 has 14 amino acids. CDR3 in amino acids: CASRPTGARTEAFF. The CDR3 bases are TGTGCCAGCAGACCGACAGGGGCTCGGACTGAAGCTTTCTTT.